This T cell receptor beta chain was sequenced during a study of blood T cells in healthy people across ages (dated by TCRdb to between 2015 and 2017). With regard to the full study: In model experiments, roughly one uniquely barcoded TCR beta cDNA molecule per two T cells was captured by template switching. To track age-related changes in TCR beta repertoire diversity, the study relied on deep sequencing normalized with unique cDNA molecular identifiers. The donors were divided into four age groups: young (average roughly 17 years), middle-aged (about 40), aged (approximately 62) and long-lived (approximately 74). Two additional independent replicas of 1 million unique cDNA reads from the same blood draw were analyzed for two donors (one aged 18 to 30 and one aged 80 or older). Results and caveats for the whole study, not just this receptor: Estimates of total diversity based on one million sequenced T cells were considered lower bounds and underestimates. Because the CMV infection status of the donors was unknown, age-related changes in expanded clonotypes may potentially have been confounded. Bulk unsorted PBMC profiling prevented conclusive comparison of naive and antigen-experienced compartments. As age increased, observed TCR beta diversity per million T cells dropped in a roughly linear way, and a significant reduction was already evident by age roughly 36. There was a strong correlation between observed TCR beta diversity and the percentage of naive T cells measured by flow cytometry. The long-lived group showed more naive CD4+ T cells, fewer expanded clones and increased TCR diversity than the aged group, suggesting age selection.

Libraries were built with 5' RACE. Sequencing was carried out with an Illumina HiSeq 2500. A second PCR of about 7 to 12 cycles was run with a J-beta primer mix and a sample-barcoded 5' primer. A unique molecular identifier was introduced onto each TCR beta cDNA molecule by a template-switch 5' adaptor carrying 12 random nucleotides. At least 3 million CDR3-containing paired-end reads were obtained from each sample. First-strand cDNA was synthesized from all RNA with the Mint cDNA synthesis kit, primed by a TRBC-specific oligonucleotide. Following uracil-DNA glycosylase treatment, all cDNA underwent a first 18-cycle PCR with the universal primers M1SS and BC2_uni_R. The study's processing was this. Each sample was normalized by randomly selecting 1 million high-quality reads, each carrying a distinct molecular identifier. Instead of being binned into consensus sequences, reads with shared molecular identifiers were discarded. MiTCR, run with a Q25 quality threshold and the strictest error-elimination algorithm, handled CDR3 identification, clonotype clustering and error correction. A nonparametric unseen species model with Euler transformation was used to estimate a lower bound on total TCR beta diversity. TCRdb passed the public sequencing reads through fastp at Q25 and MiXCR, retaining productive beta sequences. Records with the same CDR3 protein are collapsed into one entry carrying the most frequent genes and DNA. None of the V and J calls come from the authors' own analysis; TCRdb made them. The table for this sample lists about 760,000 distinct CDR3 sequences; around 25% of them were counted only once. The ten largest make up 9% to 9.5% of the sample.

As regards this clonotype: What antigen it recognizes has not been identified. No much larger clonotype is one base removed from it; base qualities were not supplied.

The trim is 3 bases for V and 0 bases for J, with a gap of 8 bases between the germline ends. The CDR1 and CDR2 encoded by the germline V gene (reference sequence) are LNHNV and YYDKDF. The CDR3 contains 15 residues, cysteine and phenylalanine counted. The read is trimmed to its CDR3 DNA, 45 bases read in frame from base 1. The donors were 40 or so Caucasian individuals from Russia, aged roughly 6 to 90 years, who were systemically healthy. Each donor gave 9 to 10 milliliters of peripheral blood, collected into EDTA-treated Vacutainer tubes. Ficoll-Paque density-gradient centrifugation was used to isolate PBMCs, with at least 6 million per sample. Total RNA, at least 5.5 micrograms per sample, was extracted from PBMCs with Trizol reagent. For every donor, an aliquot of PBMCs went through flow cytometry to measure the percentages of naive CD45RAhigh/CD27high T cells. The same sample was also studied in work on T cells of mothers and their children. As that second paper reports: The donors were nine systemically healthy Caucasian individuals, made up of three mothers and their six children. cDNA synthesis used all of the extracted RNA, with 1.5 ug of RNA in each 15 ul reaction. Sample barcodes and 2-4 random nucleotides were added via the M1S primer in the second PCR. Each mother yielded over 8 million TCR beta CDR3 reads and each child some 3 million reads. In both related and unrelated pairs, thymic selection shapes the output of TCR recombination in a similar way, with inherited differences having only a minor effect. Normalized repertoire overlap was always slightly but never significantly higher in related than unrelated mother-child pairs. No persistent microchimeric T cell clones were found, with a detection sensitivity of approximately 110 clones per million clonotypes. To look for features that set related mother-child pairs apart from unrelated individuals, the researchers ran deep NGS to compare the TCR beta repertoires of mothers and children. Mothers averaged roughly 36 +/- 4 years of age and children averaged about 10 +/- 4 years. After adapter ligation was performed with NEBNext reagents, the libraries were sequenced on an Illumina HiSeq 2000 with 100+100 nt paired-end reads. Mother and child libraries were prepared a month apart and sequenced in separate runs to prevent cross-contamination. For each donor, somewhere between roughly 450,000 and 2,200,000 distinct TCR beta clonotypes were identified. Naive TCR beta clonotypes were estimated from low-frequency clonotypes matched to each donor's FACS-determined naive share, without sorting.

Sequenced input: blood. The TCR was taken from a boy younger than 18 in good health. Recombination connected TRBV15 to TRBJ1-4, with the D segment identity uncertain. For the CDR3, the sequence is CATSSPGSTNEKLFF. The DNA is TGTGCCACCAGCAGCCCGGGCTCAACTAATGAAAAACTGTTTTTT.